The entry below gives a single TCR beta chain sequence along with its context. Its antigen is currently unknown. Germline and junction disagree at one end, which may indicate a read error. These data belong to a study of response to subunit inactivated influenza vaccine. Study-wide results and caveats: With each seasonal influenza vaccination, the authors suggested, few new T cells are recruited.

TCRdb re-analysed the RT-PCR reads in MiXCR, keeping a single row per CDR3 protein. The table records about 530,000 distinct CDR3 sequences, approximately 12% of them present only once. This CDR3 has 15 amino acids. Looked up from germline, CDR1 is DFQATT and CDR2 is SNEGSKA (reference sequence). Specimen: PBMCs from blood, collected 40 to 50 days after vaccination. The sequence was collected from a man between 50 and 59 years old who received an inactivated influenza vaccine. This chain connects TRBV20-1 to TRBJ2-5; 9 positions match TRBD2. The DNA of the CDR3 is TGCACTGCTAGAGGGATTAGCGGGGGCCAAGAGACCCAGTACTTC. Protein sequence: CTARGISGGQETQYF.